The next 27 T cell receptor beta chains were all read from a single sample in a study of spatial heterogeneity in lung cancer. Study-wide findings and caveats: Counts of expanded alpha and beta TCRs within tumors tracked the tumor nonsynonymous mutation count.

One entry per CDR3 protein results from TCRdb running MiXCR on the 5' RACE reads. The profile shows about 23,000 distinct CDR3 sequences, 4.8% of them singletons. No antigen has been identified for these receptors. Documented time point: sample taken at primary tumor resection. The sample was lung tumor tissue, taken at surgery. Receptors were obtained from a male donor with early-stage non-small cell lung cancer.

V and J are TRBV11-1 and TRBJ2-5; either TRBD1 or TRBD2 may fit D (5 bases each). The germline V gene encodes CDR1 SGHAT and CDR2 FQDESV (reference sequence). The V end was cut by 5 bases, the J end by 4 bases, with 20 bases between. There are 16 residues in the CDR3. CDR3 sequence: CASSPTVEVGGETQYF. CDR3 nucleotide sequence: TGTGCCAGCAGCCCGACAGTGGAGGTAGGAGGAGAGACCCAGTACTTC.

A few counts support this clonotype. The V gene is TRBV2, the J gene TRBJ2-7; 10 nucleotides match TRBD1. The CDR3 contains 14 residues. Germline CDR1 and CDR2: SNHLY and FYNNEI. Trimming took 7 bases from V and 5 from J; bases not matched to a gene: 8. The CDR3 DNA follows: TGTGCCAGCATTCTGGGACAGGGGAGCAACGAGCAGTACTTC. This gives the protein CASILGQGSNEQYF.

This clonotype was counted ten times or more. This chain uses TRBV28 with TRBJ2-7; the match to TRBD2 covers 14 bases. The CDR3 length is 17 residues. The germline V gene has CDR1 MDHEN and CDR2 SYDVKM. J lost 4 bases, V lost 10 bases, and 15 bases had no gene match. This CDR3 is CATIPSGLAGDSYEQYF. The CDR3 nucleotides read TGTGCCACCATTCCCTCGGGACTAGCGGGAGATAGTTACGAGCAGTACTTC.

This clonotype was seen more than once but under ten times. The chain combines TRBV20-1 with TRBJ1-1; 7 positions agree with TRBD1. Germline V gene lookup returns CDR1 DFQATT and CDR2 SNEGSKA (reference sequence). CDR3 size: 12 residues. The V gene end was trimmed by 3 bases and the J gene end by 4 bases; junction bases not matched to a gene: 2. CDR3 DNA: TGCAGTGCTAGCAACAGGGGCACTGAAGCTTTCTTT. Amino acid sequence: CSASNRGTEAFF.

This clonotype was observed a few times. The gene calls are TRBV7-2 and TRBJ2-2; tentatively, D is TRBD1 (6 bases). Trimming shortened V by 0 bases and J by 5 bases, and 13 bases separated the two germline ends. The CDR3 contains 16 residues. Germline V CDR1 and CDR2: SGHTA, FQGNSA. The CDR3 spells CASSLARHRETGELFF. The CDR3 DNA reads TGTGCCAGCAGCTTAGCGCGTCACAGGGAGACCGGGGAGCTGTTTTTT. The full variable domain, rest sourced from reference TRBV7-2 and TRBJ2-2, is GAGVSQSPSNKVTEKGKDVELRCDPISGHTALYWYRQSLGQGLEFLIYFQGNSAPDKSGLPSDRFSAERTGGSVSTLTIQRTQQEDSAVYLCASSLARHRETGELFFGEGSRLTVL.

This clonotype occurred many times. The chain has TRBV29-1 and TRBJ1-3; D remains unclear. Per the germline V gene, CDR1 is SQVTM and CDR2 is ANQGSEA. CDR3 length: 13 residues. Written as DNA, the CDR3 is TGCACCCCGTGGGCCCCTAAGGGAAACACCATATATTTT. It translates to CTPWAPKGNTIYF.

To note about this clonotype: Given the absence of the conserved phenylalanine or tryptophan at the CDR3 end, a read error is likely. CDR3 DNA: TGTGCCAGCAGACGAACGGCCTATGGCTACACCTTA. Amino acids: CASRRTAYGYTL. The V gene is TRBV28, the J gene TRBJ1-2; the D is unclear. V was trimmed by 6 bases and J by 4 bases, leaving 9 bases between them. The CDR3 runs 12 residues. Germline V gene data show CDR1 as MDHEN and CDR2 as SYDVKM.

At least ten counts were recorded for this clonotype. This rearrangement joins TRBV24-1 to TRBJ2-4; weak D call: TRBD2 (6 bases). Germline V gives CDR1 KGHDR, CDR2 SFDVKD. The CDR3 sequence is 16 residues long. The V gene lost 4 bases and the J gene lost 8 bases, with 20 bases spanning the gap. The CDR3 sequence: CATSDHLRRVKYIQYF. DNA of the CDR3: TGTGCCACCAGTGACCACCTCAGGAGGGTCAAGTACATTCAGTACTTC.

This chain connects TRBV20-1 to TRBJ2-5; D unresolved. Germline CDR1 reads DFQATT; CDR2 reads SNEGSKA (reference sequence). V was shortened by 3 bases and J by 2 bases, with 13 bases between the two germline ends. This CDR3 is 14 amino acids long. The CDR3 loop reads CSASAQQSQETQYF. In nucleotides, the CDR3 is TGCAGTGCTAGTGCCCAGCAGTCTCAAGAGACCCAGTACTTC.

This clonotype was seen at least ten times. In DNA form, the CDR3 reads TGTGCCAGCAGCCCCTGGGGGGATGCCGGCGTTCAGTACTTC. Encoded protein: CASSPWGDAGVQYF. The chain has TRBV7-8 and TRBJ2-4; tentative D call: TRBD2 (6 bases). Germline V gene lookup returns CDR1 SGHVS and CDR2 FQNEAQ. Trimming cost V 5 bases and J 11 bases, with 19 bases left between them. The CDR3 has 14 residues.

This clonotype was counted ten times or more. The junction departs from the called germline gene at one end, perhaps through a read error. The gene calls are TRBV19 and TRBJ2-1, with TRBD2 matching 8 bases. Germline V lookup: CDR1 LNHDA, CDR2 SQIVND (reference sequence). The CDR3 sequence is 15 residues long. The CDR3 region is CASSMVSGIYNEQFF. Here the CDR3 DNA reads TGTGCCAGCAGTATGGTTAGCGGGATCTACAATGAGCAGTTCTTC.

Ten or more counts support this clonotype. The chain couples TRBV25-1 to TRBJ2-2, with 9 nucleotides matching TRBD1. The CDR3 contains 13 residues. Unmatched junction bases numbered 1, after V lost 6 bases and J lost 5 bases. Germline V gives CDR1 MGHDK, CDR2 SYGVNS. The DNA for the CDR3 is TGTGCCAGCAGCGACAGGGGGACCGGGGAGCTGTTTTTT. Translating it yields CASSDRGTGELFF.

There are a few counts of this clonotype. The chain links TRBV20-1 to TRBJ1-1; D is unclear. The CDR3 sequence is 13 residues long. Germline CDR1 and CDR2: DFQATT and SNEGSKA (reference sequence). Trimming took 3 bases from V and 6 from J, leaving 14 bases between them. As DNA, the CDR3 is TGCAGTGCTAGCTTAGGACCTCTTCCTGAAGCTTTCTTT. Protein product: CSASLGPLPEAFF.

This clonotype was detected many times. The chain has TRBV7-3 and TRBJ1-1; D uncertain. Germline V gives CDR1 SGHTA, CDR2 FQGTGA. CDR3 length equals 13 residues. The germline V and J ends were trimmed by 1 base and 0 bases, with 3 bases remaining between them. The CDR3 DNA is TGTGCCAGCAGCTTAATTTTGAACACTGAAGCTTTCTTT. This sequence encodes CASSLILNTEAFF.

This clonotype was recorded many times. The chain joins TRBV7-6 to TRBJ1-3, with unresolved D. The germline V gene has CDR1 SGHVS and CDR2 FNYEAQ. The CDR3 covers 13 residues. Between the trimmed V and J ends, which lost 4 bases and 2 bases, there was a span of 6 bases. The CDR3: CASSSTPGNTIYF. Written as DNA, the CDR3 is TGTGCCAGCAGCTCAACCCCTGGAAACACCATATATTTT. Looking up the rest from reference TRBV7-6 and TRBJ1-3 gives the full variable domain: GAGVSQSPRYKVTKRGQDVALRCDPISGHVSLYWYRQALGQGPEFLTYFNYEAQQDKSGLPNDRFSAERPEGSISTLTIQRTEQRDSAMYRCASSSTPGNTIYFGEGSWLTVV.

In this sample, this clonotype turned up many times. This sequence joins TRBV2 and TRBJ1-2; a possible D gene is TRBD1 (6 bases). This CDR3 is built from 14 residues. Looked up from germline, CDR1 is SNHLY and CDR2 is FYNNEI. V was clipped by 6 bases and J by 7 bases, with 18 bases between them. The chain's CDR3 is CASSSGTKISGYTF. The CDR3 region has the DNA TGTGCCAGCAGCTCCGGGACAAAAATTTCTGGCTACACCTTC.

About this clonotype: This may come from a read error, since a much larger clone is one base off. This chain links TRBV15 with TRBJ1-5; no clear D. This CDR3 contains 17 residues. Germline V gene lookup returns CDR1 LNHNV and CDR2 YYDKDF (reference sequence). V was clipped by 4 bases and J by 0 bases, with 16 bases between them. The CDR3 sequence is CATSKNLGSTSNQPQHF. The DNA for the CDR3 is TGTGCCACCAGCAAAAATCTCGGCAGCACTAGCAATCAGCCCCAGCATTTT.

This clonotype appeared many times. This chain uses TRBV25-1 with TRBJ2-1; D is undetermined. With 7 bases removed from V and 4 bases from J, the gap between germline ends came to 8 bases. This CDR3 is built from 12 residues. Germline V gene lookup returns CDR1 MGHDK and CDR2 SYGVNS. The CDR3 sequence is CASMRRYNEQFF. The CDR3 DNA is TGTGCCAGCATGAGGCGGTACAATGAGCAGTTCTTC. The complete variable domain, with remaining parts taken from reference TRBV25-1 and TRBJ2-1, reads EADIYQTPRYLVIGTGKKITLECSQTMGHDKMYWYQQDPGMELHLIHYSYGVNSTEKGDLSSESTVSRIRTEHFPLTLESARPSHTSQYLCASMRRYNEQFFGPGTRLTVL.

This clonotype was observed many times. The chain carries TRBV7-2 and TRBJ1-5; no reliable D call. V was pared by 4 bases and J by 5 bases, with 9 bases between. Germline-derived CDR1 and CDR2 are SGHTA and FQGNSA. The CDR3 consists of 13 residues. The CDR3 sequence: CASSWGGHQPQHF. In DNA form, the CDR3 reads TGTGCCAGCAGCTGGGGAGGTCATCAGCCCCAGCATTTT.

This clonotype was recorded at least ten times. The V and J genes are TRBV5-1 and TRBJ2-1; TRBD2 is a possible D gene (6 bases). Germline CDR1 reads SGHRS; CDR2 reads YFSETQ. V lost 2 bases and J 5 bases, leaving 11 bases between the germline ends. The CDR3 has 14 residues. CDR3 sequence: CASSLRGTDNEQFF. CDR3 DNA sequence: TGCGCCAGCAGCTTACGAGGGACTGACAATGAGCAGTTCTTC.

To note about this clonotype: A much larger clonotype is one base distant, so this may be a read error. The V gene is TRBV7-9, the J gene TRBJ1-1; possible D gene TRBD1, 6 bases. The length of the CDR3 is 15 residues. Trimming shortened V by 5 bases and J by 0 bases, and 13 bases separated the two germline ends. CDR1 and CDR2 (germline): SEHNR, FQNEAQ (reference sequence). The CDR3 DNA sequence: TGTGCCAGCAGCCAGAGGGACACCTTGAACACTGAAGCTTTCTTT. Translation gives CASSQRDTLNTEAFF.

This clonotype was seen repeatedly, ten times or more. The rearrangement links TRBV28 to TRBJ2-3, with 9 positions matching TRBD2. The CDR3 covers 16 residues. Germline CDR1 MDHEN, CDR2 SYDVKM. With 5 bases clipped from V and 3 bases from J, the junction kept 9 bases outside the gene matches. DNA for the CDR3: TGTGCCAGCAGTCCCATTGGGAGCGGGAGGACAGATACGCAGTATTTT. It codes for CASSPIGSGRTDTQYF. The full variable domain, rest sourced from reference TRBV28 and TRBJ2-3, is DVKVTQSSRYLVKRTGEKVFLECVQDMDHENMFWYRQDPGLGLRLIYFSYDVKMKEKGDIPEGYSVSREKKERFSLILESASTNQTSMYLCASSPIGSGRTDTQYFGPGTRLTVL.

This clonotype occurred many times. The rearrangement uses TRBV20-1 and TRBJ2-3; 9 bases map to TRBD2. After removal of 4 bases from V and 0 bases from J, the junction contained 11 bases not matched to a gene. Germline V CDR1 and CDR2: DFQATT, SNEGSKA (reference sequence). The CDR3 loop spans 17 amino acids. This CDR3 reads CSATYQGTSGSTDTQYF. The CDR3 DNA sequence: TGCAGTGCTACCTACCAGGGTACTAGCGGGAGCACAGATACGCAGTATTTT.

This clonotype was counted a few times. Here the CDR3 DNA reads TGTGCCAGCAGTTTGGTGTCGATGGAGACCCAGTACTTC. It translates to CASSLVSMETQYF. This sequence joins TRBV28 and TRBJ2-5; D is unclear. V dropped 3 bases and J dropped 5 bases, with 10 bases sitting between them. In germline, CDR1 is MDHEN, CDR2 SYDVKM. The CDR3 consists of 13 residues.

This chain links TRBV11-3 with TRBJ1-1; TRBD1 agrees at 9 bases. The CDR3 spans 14 residues. Germline lookup yields CDR1 SGHNT and CDR2 YENEEA. V shed 5 bases and J 6 bases; nucleotides not matched to a gene: 7. The CDR3 DNA sequence: TGTGCCAGCAGCCCCTCCCGGGACAGGGCTGAAGCTTTCTTT. Translating gives CASSPSRDRAEAFF.

This clonotype was seen at least ten times. The CDR3 is CASRVLANYGYTF. As DNA, the CDR3 is TGTGCCAGCAGGGTCCTTGCTAACTATGGCTACACCTTC. J is TRBJ1-2 and V is TRBV2, with D unresolved. The CDR3 contains 13 residues. V was shortened by 6 bases and J by 0 bases, with 8 bases between the two germline ends. The germline CDR1 and CDR2 sequences are SNHLY and FYNNEI. The full variable domain, in which reference TRBV2 and TRBJ1-2 provide the parts outside the CDR3, is EPEVTQTPSHQVTQMGQEVILRCVPISNHLYFYWYRQILGQKVEFLVSFYNNEISEKSEIFDDQFSVERPDGSNFTLKIRSTKLEDSAMYFCASRVLANYGYTFGSGTRLTVV.

This clonotype has a handful of counts. V and J are TRBV5-5 and TRBJ1-1, with a possible D match to TRBD1 (5 bases). The germline V gene has CDR1 SGHKS and CDR2 YYEKEE (reference sequence). CDR3 length: 13 amino acids. Trimming removed 2 bases from V and 6 bases from J, with 11 bases in between. DNA for the CDR3: TGTGCCAGCAGCTTACAGGAGGTCTCTGAAGCTTTCTTT. Its translation: CASSLQEVSEAFF.